Presented here are 20 T cell receptor beta chains from one specimen sequenced in a study of Graves' ophthalmopathy and Graves' hyperthyroidism. Beta-chain TCR CDR3 regions were amplified from RNA transcripts. The first-round RT-PCR employed HTBI primers together with the Qiagen OneStep RT-PCR kit. A multiplex PCR was then performed as the second round. TCRdb analysed the multiplex PCR reads with MiXCR anew, one entry per CDR3 protein. The repertoire has about 420,000 distinct CDR3 sequences, under 25% of them found once; the top ten carry under 3%. Sequenced material: peripheral blood. These receptors all come from a woman aged 18-29 years with stable Graves' hyperthyroidism.

This clonotype was picked up many times. The CDR3 here is CASSLLRTGSYEQYF. CDR3 DNA sequence: TGTGCCAGCAGTCTACTTCGGACAGGCAGCTACGAGCAGTACTTC. This chain links TRBV6-5 with TRBJ2-7; 7 nucleotides agree with TRBD1. V lost 5 bases and J lost 3; bases outside the gene matches: 10. The CDR3 spans 15 residues. CDR1 MNHEY and CDR2 SVGAGI come from the germline V gene.

Ten or more counts support this clonotype. J is TRBJ2-7 and V is TRBV6-2 or TRBV6-3; 13 bases line up with TRBD2. CDR1 MNHEY and CDR2 SVGEGT come from the germline V gene. The CDR3 consists of 15 residues. The J segment lost 4 bases and the V segment lost 6 bases, leaving 6 bases of the junction unmatched. The CDR3 DNA is TGTGCCAGCAGACCCGGACTAGCGGGAGTGTACGAGCAGTACTTC. Translating gives CASRPGLAGVYEQYF.

Many counts were recorded for this clonotype. The chain has TRBV20-1 and TRBJ2-2; the D gene is possibly TRBD2 (6 bases). The CDR3 runs to 15 residues. V was clipped by 1 base and J by 3 bases, with 12 bases between them. The germline V gene encodes CDR1 DFQATT and CDR2 SNEGSKA (reference sequence). CDR3 bases: TGCAGTGCTAGAGTCCCGACTAGGGACACCGGGGAGCTGTTTTTT. Its translation is CSARVPTRDTGELFF.

This clonotype has a count of ten or more. This chain connects TRBV29-1 to TRBJ1-2; D is possibly TRBD1 (6 bases). Trimming shortened V by 2 bases and J by 3 bases, and 16 bases separated the two germline ends. This CDR3 is built from 15 residues. Per the germline V gene, CDR1 is SQVTM and CDR2 is ANQGSEA. CDR3 region: CSVELFRTDYYGYTF. DNA for the CDR3: TGCAGCGTTGAATTATTTAGGACAGACTACTATGGCTACACCTTC.

This clonotype was found a few times. At one boundary the junction diverges from the germline segment, which might be a read error. V is TRBV3-1 and J is TRBJ2-3; D may be TRBD1 or TRBD2 (5 bases each). CDR3 length equals 13 residues. The V gene's germline CDR1 is LGHDT and CDR2 YNNKEL (reference sequence). The CDR3 DNA is TGTGCCAGCAGCCAAGCACTCCGGGACGGTAGGAATTTT. Encoded protein: CASSQALRDGRNF.

The chain uses TRBV30 and TRBJ1-2, with a possible D match to TRBD1 (5 bases). From germline, CDR1 is GTSNPN and CDR2 SVGIG (reference sequence). This CDR3 region has 13 residues. V was pared by 7 bases and J by 4 bases, with 16 bases between. This CDR3 reads CAYHSGHFYGYTF. The CDR3 coding sequence is TGTGCCTACCATAGTGGACACTTCTATGGCTACACCTTC.

This clonotype appeared many times. The chain links TRBV12-3 or TRBV12-4 to TRBJ2-7; D might be TRBD2 (6 bases). This CDR3 region has 15 residues. V was clipped by 8 bases and J by 2 bases, with 19 bases between them. The DNA of the CDR3 is TGTGCCAGCTTTTTCTCTCTTAGCGGCGCCTACGAGCAGTACTTC. This sequence encodes CASFFSLSGAYEQYF.

This clonotype was seen many times. The chain joins TRBV29-1 to TRBJ1-1; 9 nucleotides match TRBD1. In germline, CDR1 is SQVTM, CDR2 ANQGSEA. Trimming at V came to 7 bases and at J to 2 bases, leaving 5 bases not matched to a gene. The CDR3 contains 13 residues. In DNA, the CDR3 is TGCAGCGGACGACAGGGGGGAAACACTGAAGCTTTCTTT. This codes for CSGRQGGNTEAFF.

This clonotype has ten or more counts. This sequence joins TRBV12-3 or TRBV12-4 and TRBJ1-2; weak D call: TRBD1 (5 bases). The CDR3 totals 15 residues. Trimming shortened V by 1 base and J by 6 bases, and 15 bases separated the two germline ends. The CDR3 region is CASSLGGDRVNGYTF. For the CDR3, the DNA is TGTGCCAGCAGTTTAGGGGGGGATCGTGTTAATGGCTACACCTTC.

In its sample, this clonotype was seen many times. This chain connects TRBV20-1 to TRBJ1-1; TRBD1 matches at 7 bases. V shed 6 bases and J 0 bases; nucleotides not matched to a gene: 4. The CDR3 is made up of 13 amino acids. CDR1 and CDR2 from the germline V gene are DFQATT and SNEGSKA (reference sequence). The CDR3 protein is CSAARGVNTEAFF. Here the CDR3 DNA reads TGCAGTGCAGCCAGGGGGGTGAACACTGAAGCTTTCTTT.

The chain employs TRBV7-9 and TRBJ1-2; the D is unclear. Germline V gives CDR1 SEHNR, CDR2 FQNEAQ (reference sequence). V lost 4 bases and J lost 4, with 13 bases in between. This CDR3 has 14 amino acids. The CDR3 here is CASSSTSTSYGYTF. CDR3 sequence (DNA): TGTGCCAGCAGCTCTACGTCAACCAGCTATGGCTACACCTTC. Variable domain in full (rest from reference TRBV7-9 and TRBJ1-2): DTGVSQNPRHKITKRGQNVTFRCDPISEHNRLYWYRQTLGQGPEFLTYFQNEAQLEKSRLLSDRFSAERPKGSFSTLEIQRTEQGDSAMYLCASSSTSTSYGYTFGSGTRLTVV.

The chain carries TRBV30 and TRBJ2-7; 8 positions match TRBD2. V lost 3 bases to trimming and J lost 3 bases; unmatched junction nucleotides: 7. The CDR3 sequence is 14 residues long. Germline CDR1 and CDR2: GTSNPN and SVGIG (reference sequence). CDR3 DNA: TGTGCCTGGAGGCCCCCGGGGGGGGTCTACGAGCAGTACTTC. Amino acids: CAWRPPGGVYEQYF.

J is TRBJ1-1 and V is TRBV5-1; a possible D gene is TRBD1 (5 bases). The CDR3 has 16 amino acids. The V gene's germline CDR1 is SGHRS and CDR2 YFSETQ. Between the trimmed V and J ends, which lost 0 bases and 2 bases, there was a span of 14 bases. Here the CDR3 DNA reads TGCGCCAGCAGCTTGGGAACTCTGGGGGGAAACACTGAAGCTTTCTTT. It translates to CASSLGTLGGNTEAFF.

This clonotype was detected many times. The J gene is TRBJ1-1, the V gene TRBV27; maybe TRBD1 (5 bases). This CDR3 has 12 residues. Germline V lookup: CDR1 MNHEY, CDR2 SMNVEV (reference sequence). V was shortened by 0 bases and J by 10 bases, with 9 bases between the two germline ends. The CDR3 spells CASSLSEGPAFF. CDR3 DNA: TGTGCCAGCAGTTTATCAGAGGGGCCAGCTTTCTTT.

A few counts support this clonotype. This chain connects TRBV28 to TRBJ2-7, with 9 bases that match TRBD1. The CDR3 length is 14 residues. Germline CDR1 and CDR2: MDHEN and SYDVKM. V lost 2 bases to trimming and J lost 5 bases; unmatched junction nucleotides: 4. The CDR3 spells CASSLLGQGDEQYF. In DNA, the CDR3 is TGTGCCAGCAGTTTACTGGGACAGGGTGACGAGCAGTACTTC.

This sequence joins TRBV12-3 or TRBV12-4 and TRBJ2-7, with D possibly matching TRBD2 (6 bases). The germline V and J ends were trimmed by 0 bases and 3 bases, with 12 bases remaining between them. The CDR3 has 15 residues. CDR3: CASSLAGLRRYEQYF. CDR3 in DNA: TGTGCCAGCAGTTTAGCTGGACTACGTCGCTACGAGCAGTACTTC.

Ten or more counts support this clonotype. The chain uses TRBV12-3 or TRBV12-4 and TRBJ1-1; D is unclear. CDR3 size: 13 residues. V gave up 1 base and J gave up 4 bases, with 7 bases separating them. As DNA, the CDR3 is TGTGCCAGCAGTTTAGGTATAGGCACTGAAGCTTTCTTT. It translates to CASSLGIGTEAFF.

This clonotype has just a few counts. The rearrangement links TRBV30 to TRBJ2-2; 7 nucleotides match TRBD1. The CDR3 has 16 amino acids. Germline V gene lookup returns CDR1 GTSNPN and CDR2 SVGIG (reference sequence). J gave up 0 bases and V 6 bases, and 10 bases lay outside the gene matches. CDR3 sequence reads: CACNYRGIANTGELFF. The CDR3 region has the DNA TGTGCCTGCAACTACAGGGGAATCGCGAACACCGGGGAGCTGTTTTTT.

This clonotype was observed at least ten times. The chain has TRBV25-1 and TRBJ2-5; the match to TRBD1 covers 9 bases. The V gene end was trimmed by 4 bases and the J gene end by 1 base; junction bases not matched to a gene: 4. This CDR3 has 15 amino acids. Germline V gene data show CDR1 as MGHDK and CDR2 as SYGVNS. The CDR3 DNA follows: TGTGCCAGCAGTGCCGGGACAGGGTCCCAAGAGACCCAGTACTTC. It is translated as CASSAGTGSQETQYF.

This clonotype was detected ten times or more. The rearrangement joins TRBV7-8 to TRBJ1-2; D not certain. The CDR3 totals 13 residues. V was shortened by 3 bases and J by 8 bases, with 13 bases between the two germline ends. Germline CDR1 is SGHVS and CDR2 is FQNEAQ. CDR3 loop: CASSFTAFEGYTF. CDR3 DNA: TGTGCCAGCAGCTTTACAGCCTTTGAGGGCTACACCTTC.